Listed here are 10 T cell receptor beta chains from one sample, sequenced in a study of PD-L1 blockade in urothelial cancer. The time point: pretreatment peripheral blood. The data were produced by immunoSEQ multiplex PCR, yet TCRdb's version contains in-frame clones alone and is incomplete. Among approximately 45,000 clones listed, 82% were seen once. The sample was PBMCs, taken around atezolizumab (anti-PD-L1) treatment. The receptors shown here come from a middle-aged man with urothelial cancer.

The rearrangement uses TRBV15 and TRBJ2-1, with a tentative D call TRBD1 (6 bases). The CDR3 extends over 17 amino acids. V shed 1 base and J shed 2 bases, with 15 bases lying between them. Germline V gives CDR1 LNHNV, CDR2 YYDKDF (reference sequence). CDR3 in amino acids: CATSRGNNRATYNEQFF. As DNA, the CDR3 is TGTGCCACCAGCAGAGGGAACAACAGGGCGACCTACAATGAGCAGTTCTTC.

The CDR3 reads CASSLQGSSYNSPLHF. CDR3 bases: TGTGCCAGCAGTCTACAGGGGAGCTCCTATAATTCACCCCTCCACTTT. The chain joins TRBV28 to TRBJ1-6; 7 bases align to TRBD1. Losses at the gene ends were 5 bases for V and 0 bases for J; bases not matched to a gene: 4. Germline V gene lookup returns CDR1 MDHEN and CDR2 SYDVKM. The CDR3 has 16 amino acids.

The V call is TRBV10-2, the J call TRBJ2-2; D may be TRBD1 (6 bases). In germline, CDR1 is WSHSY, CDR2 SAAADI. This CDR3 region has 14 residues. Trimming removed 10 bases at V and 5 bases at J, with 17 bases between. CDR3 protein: CATGQQGFTGELFF. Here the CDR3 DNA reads TGCGCCACCGGACAACAGGGTTTTACCGGGGAGCTGTTTTTT.

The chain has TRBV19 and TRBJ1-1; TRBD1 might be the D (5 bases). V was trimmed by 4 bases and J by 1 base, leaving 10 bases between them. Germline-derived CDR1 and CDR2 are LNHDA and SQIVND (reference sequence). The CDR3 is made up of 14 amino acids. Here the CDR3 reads CASSTDRQNTEAFF. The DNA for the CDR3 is TGTGCCAGTAGTACCGACAGACAGAACACTGAAGCTTTCTTT.

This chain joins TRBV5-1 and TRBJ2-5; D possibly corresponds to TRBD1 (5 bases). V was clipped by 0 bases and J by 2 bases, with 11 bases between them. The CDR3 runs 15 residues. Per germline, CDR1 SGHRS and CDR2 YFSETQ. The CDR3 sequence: CASSLGQLPQETQYF. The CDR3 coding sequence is TGCGCCAGCAGCTTGGGACAGCTCCCGCAAGAGACCCAGTACTTC.

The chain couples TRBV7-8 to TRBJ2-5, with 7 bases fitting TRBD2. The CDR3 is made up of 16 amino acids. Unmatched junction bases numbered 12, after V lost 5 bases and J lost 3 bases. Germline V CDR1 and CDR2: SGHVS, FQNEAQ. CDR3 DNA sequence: TGTGCCAGCAGCGGGCGGGGGAGGGACGGTAAAGAGACCCAGTACTTC. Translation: CASSGRGRDGKETQYF.

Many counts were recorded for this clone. Here the CDR3 reads CASSEQGGVSEKLFF. CDR3 in DNA: TGTGCCAGCAGTGAACAAGGGGGCGTTAGTGAAAAACTGTTTTTT. The J gene is TRBJ1-4, the V gene TRBV6-1, with 7 bases aligning to TRBD1. Germline trimming cut 2 bases from V and 7 bases from J; bases unmatched to any gene: 7. This CDR3 has 15 residues. Germline V lookup: CDR1 MNHNS, CDR2 SASEGT.

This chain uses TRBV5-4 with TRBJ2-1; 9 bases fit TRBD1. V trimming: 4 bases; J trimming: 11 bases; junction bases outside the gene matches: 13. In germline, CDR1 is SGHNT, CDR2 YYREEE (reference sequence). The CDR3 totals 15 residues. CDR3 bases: TGTGCCAGCAGCGGCGGACAGGGGAGTATTAGAAAGCAGTTCTTC. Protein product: CASSGGQGSIRKQFF.

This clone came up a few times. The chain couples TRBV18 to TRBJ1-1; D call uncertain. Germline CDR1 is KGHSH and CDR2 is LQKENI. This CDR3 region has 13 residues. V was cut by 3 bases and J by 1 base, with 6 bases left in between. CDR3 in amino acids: CASSPWPNTEAFF. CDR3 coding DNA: TGTGCCAGCTCACCTTGGCCGAACACTGAAGCTTTCTTT.

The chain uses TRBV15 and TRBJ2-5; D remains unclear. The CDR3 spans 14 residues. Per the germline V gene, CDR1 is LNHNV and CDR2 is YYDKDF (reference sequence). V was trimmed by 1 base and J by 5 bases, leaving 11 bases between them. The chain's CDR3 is CATSRAGLLETQYF. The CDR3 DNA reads TGTGCCACCAGCAGAGCAGGCCTCTTGGAGACCCAGTACTTC.